Listed here are 23 T cell receptor beta chains from one sample, sequenced in a study of Graves' ophthalmopathy and Graves' hyperthyroidism. Scientists amplified the TCR beta CDR3 regions from RNA transcripts. HTBI-primed RT-PCR formed the first round, and a multiplex PCR formed the second. TCRdb used MiXCR to reprocess the multiplex PCR reads, holding one entry per CDR3 protein. The sample carries about 1.1 million distinct CDR3 sequences, 35% to 40% recorded once. Sequencing was done on a sample of peripheral blood or thyroid tissue (not recorded which). The receptors derive from an adult man with Graves' hyperthyroidism.

This clonotype came up many times. The CDR3 bases are TGTGCCAGCAGCGACAGGGGGCTTGGTGGCTACACCTTC. Translation: CASSDRGLGGYTF. The rearrangement links TRBV5-5 to TRBJ1-2, with 10 bases identical to TRBD1. V shed 4 bases and J 7 bases; nucleotides not matched to a gene: 4. The CDR3 has 13 residues. The germline CDR1 and CDR2 sequences are SGHKS and YYEKEE (reference sequence).

This clonotype has at least ten counts. The rearrangement links TRBV7-9 to TRBJ1-5; 7 bases match TRBD1. J lost 3 bases, V lost 4 bases, and 12 bases had no gene match. From germline, CDR1 is SEHNR and CDR2 FQNEAQ (reference sequence). CDR3 length: 17 amino acids. CDR3 sequence: CASSSGGGRVNNQPQHF. CDR3 sequence (DNA): TGTGCCAGCAGCTCCGGAGGGGGCCGGGTTAACAATCAGCCCCAGCATTTT. Together with reference TRBV7-9 and TRBJ1-5, the CDR3 gives the full variable domain: DTGVSQNPRHKITKRGQNVTFRCDPISEHNRLYWYRQTLGQGPEFLTYFQNEAQLEKSRLLSDRFSAERPKGSFSTLEIQRTEQGDSAMYLCASSSGGGRVNNQPQHFGDGTRLSIL.

This clonotype has ten or more counts. V gene TRBV7-2 combines with J gene TRBJ1-2, with D possibly being TRBD1 (5 bases). Germline assignment: CDR1 SGHTA and CDR2 FQGNSA. This CDR3 contains 13 residues. The ends were cut back, 1 base at V and 8 bases at J, with 11 bases in the middle. The chain's CDR3 is CASSLEQVGGYTF. Written as DNA, the CDR3 is TGTGCCAGCAGCTTAGAACAGGTCGGAGGCTACACCTTC. Based on the CDR3 plus reference TRBV7-2 and TRBJ1-2, the full variable domain is GAGVSQSPSNKVTEKGKDVELRCDPISGHTALYWYRQSLGQGLEFLIYFQGNSAPDKSGLPSDRFSAERTGGSVSTLTIQRTQQEDSAVYLCASSLEQVGGYTFGSGTRLTVV.

The chain is built from TRBV14 and TRBJ1-4, with 7 bases lining up with TRBD1. This CDR3 has 16 amino acids. J gave up 2 bases and V 4 bases, and 7 bases lay outside the gene matches. Germline V gene data show CDR1 as SGHDN and CDR2 as FVKESK. The chain's CDR3 is CASSPTEGATNEKLFF. Here the CDR3 DNA reads TGTGCCAGCAGCCCCACCGAGGGGGCGACTAATGAAAAACTGTTTTTT.

There are a few counts of this clonotype. The rearrangement links TRBV4-1 to TRBJ1-2, with 8 bases lining up with TRBD1. This CDR3 has 14 amino acids. Trimming cost V 4 bases and J 7 bases; bases outside gene matches: 8. Germline CDR1 MGHRA, CDR2 YSYEKL. The CDR3 DNA follows: TGCGCCAGCAGCCCCCAGGGGGCGCGAGGTGGCTACACCTTC. It translates to CASSPQGARGGYTF.

This clonotype was counted many times. This chain joins TRBV7-2 and TRBJ2-2, with D tentatively TRBD2 (5 bases). Trimming shortened V by 2 bases and J by 7 bases, and 11 bases separated the two germline ends. Germline V lookup: CDR1 SGHTA, CDR2 FQGNSA. The CDR3 totals 14 residues. CDR3 protein: CASSLQSAGGELFF. CDR3 nucleotides: TGTGCCAGCAGCTTACAGTCGGCGGGCGGGGAGCTGTTTTTT. The complete variable domain, with remaining parts taken from reference TRBV7-2 and TRBJ2-2, reads GAGVSQSPSNKVTEKGKDVELRCDPISGHTALYWYRQSLGQGLEFLIYFQGNSAPDKSGLPSDRFSAERTGGSVSTLTIQRTQQEDSAVYLCASSLQSAGGELFFGEGSRLTVL.

This clonotype showed up just a few times. A clone one base away is much larger, so this may be a read error. This chain uses TRBV10-2 with TRBJ2-5; the D is unclear. From germline, CDR1 is WSHSY and CDR2 SAAADI. V shed 6 bases and J shed 4 bases, with 12 bases lying between them. The CDR3 has 13 amino acids. This CDR3 reads CASRNVRTETQYF. DNA for the CDR3: TGCGCCAGCAGAAATGTAAGAACAGAGACCCAGTACTTC.

The chain carries TRBV19 and TRBJ1-1, with D possibly TRBD1 on 6 matching bases. The CDR3 runs 16 residues. The V end lost 5 bases, the J end lost 5 bases, and 21 bases lay between the germline ends. Germline CDR1 reads LNHDA; CDR2 reads SQIVND (reference sequence). The CDR3 nucleotides read TGTGCCAGTAGTCGACCAATGGGGACACGGAGTACTGAAGCTTTCTTT. This translates into CASSRPMGTRSTEAFF. The variable domain in full, with the rest retrieved from reference TRBV19 and TRBJ1-1, is DGGITQSPKYLFRKEGQNVTLSCEQNLNHDAMYWYRQDPGQGLRLIYYSQIVNDFQKGDIAEGYSVSREKKESFPLTVTSAQKNPTAFYLCASSRPMGTRSTEAFFGQGTRLTVV.

The rearrangement uses TRBV4-3 and TRBJ1-1; no reliable D call. Per the germline V gene, CDR1 is LGHNA and CDR2 is YSLEER. The CDR3 has 16 amino acids. The V end lost 0 bases, the J end lost 2 bases, and 13 bases lay between the germline ends. The CDR3 DNA follows: TGCGCCAGCAGCCAAGACGCTACGGGAGGCAACACTGAAGCTTTCTTT. Encoded protein: CASSQDATGGNTEAFF.

This sequence joins TRBV7-2 and TRBJ2-7, with D possibly called TRBD1 or TRBD2 (5 bases each). CDR3 size: 13 residues. V dropped 1 base and J dropped 6 bases, with 10 bases sitting between them. CDR1 and CDR2 (germline): SGHTA, FQGNSA. Written as DNA, the CDR3 is TGTGCCAGCAGCTTAGAGTGGGGGTCCGAGCAGTACTTC. Translation: CASSLEWGSEQYF.

The chain is built from TRBV28 and TRBJ2-7; unclear D gene. Trimming removed 5 bases at V and 1 base at J, with 12 bases between. Germline loops: CDR1 MDHEN, CDR2 SYDVKM. This CDR3 contains 14 residues. CDR3 protein: CASSAIVGSYEQYF. The CDR3 region has the DNA TGTGCCAGCAGTGCTATCGTGGGGTCCTACGAGCAGTACTTC.

This clonotype came up many times. This chain links TRBV10-3 with TRBJ1-4; 7 bases agree with TRBD1. J gave up 8 bases and V 0 bases, and 12 bases lay outside the gene matches. The CDR3 extends over 17 amino acids. Germline values: CDR1 ENHRY, CDR2 SYGVKD. CDR3 protein: CAISESSLGRGTEKLFF. CDR3 nucleotide sequence: TGTGCCATCAGTGAGTCGAGCCTGGGCAGGGGGACGGAAAAACTGTTTTTT.

This clonotype has a handful of counts. Since a much larger clone is just one base distant, this may be a read error. V and J are TRBV7-8 and TRBJ1-6; TRBD1 is a possible D gene (5 bases). This CDR3 has 17 residues. Germline assignment: CDR1 SGHVS and CDR2 FQNEAQ. Deletions cut 1 base from V and 8 bases from J, with 18 bases between. This chain's CDR3 is CASSLGAGLGGDSPLHF. CDR3 DNA: TGTGCCAGCAGCTTAGGGGCGGGGCTCGGGGGAGATTCACCCCTCCACTTT.

Of note for this clonotype: A clone one base away is much larger, so this may be a read error. This CDR3 reads CAISEGQMNTEAFF. CDR3 coding DNA: TGTGCCATCAGTGAGGGACAGATGAACACTGAAGCTTTCTTT. The rearrangement links TRBV10-3 to TRBJ1-1; tentatively, D is TRBD1 (6 bases). The CDR3 totals 14 residues. The V gene lost 2 bases and the J gene lost 0 bases, with 7 bases spanning the gap. CDR1 is ENHRY and CDR2 is SYGVKD in the germline V gene.

This clonotype was seen many times. The chain employs TRBV24-1 and TRBJ1-1; 7 bases are shared with TRBD1. Germline V gene sequence: CDR1 KGHDR, CDR2 SFDVKD. This CDR3 spans 13 amino acids. Unmatched junction bases numbered 7, after V lost 4 bases and J lost 9 bases. Written as DNA, the CDR3 is TGTGCCACCAGTGACCCGGGACAGCCAAAAGCTTTCTTT. As protein: CATSDPGQPKAFF.

In regard to this clonotype: An end of the junction does not agree with germline; a read error may underlie this. The J gene is TRBJ2-2, the V gene TRBV19; D perhaps matches TRBD2 (6 bases). CDR1 and CDR2 (germline): LNHDA, SQIVND (reference sequence). The CDR3 consists of 12 residues. The CDR3 sequence: CASSDIIGGLFF. The DNA of the CDR3 is TGTGCCAGTTCTGACATCATCGGGGGGCTGTTTTTT.

As to this clonotype: A much larger clone is a single base away; this may be a read error. This chain links TRBV5-4 with TRBJ1-5; the match to TRBD1 covers 7 bases. Per the germline V gene, CDR1 is SGHNT and CDR2 is YYREEE (reference sequence). The CDR3 spans 15 residues. The chain's CDR3 is CASGLNDQGVQPQHF. In DNA, the CDR3 is TGTGCCAGCGGCTTGAACGACCAGGGGGTTCAGCCCCAGCATTTT.

This clonotype was seen a few times. The rearrangement links TRBV20-1 to TRBJ1-5; unclear D gene. CDR1 DFQATT and CDR2 SNEGSKA come from the germline V gene (reference sequence). Trimming took 5 bases from V and 3 from J, leaving 14 bases between them. The CDR3 loop spans 14 amino acids. This chain's CDR3 is CSAELGLINQPQHF. The CDR3 DNA sequence: TGCAGTGCTGAACTAGGACTGATCAATCAGCCCCAGCATTTT.

This clonotype was detected many times. CDR3 coding DNA: TGTGCCACCAGCGATGGGGTGGCTAATGAAAAACTGTTTTTT. This codes for CATSDGVANEKLFF. This chain uses TRBV15 with TRBJ1-4, with unresolved D. Germline CDR1 and CDR2: LNHNV and YYDKDF (reference sequence). The CDR3 is 14 residues long. Trimming removed 5 bases at V and 3 bases at J, with 10 bases between.

This clonotype was picked up a small number of times. This chain links TRBV6-5 with TRBJ2-2, with 8 bases fitting TRBD2. This CDR3 contains 15 residues. The germline gives CDR1 MNHEY, CDR2 SVGAGI. The V gene end was trimmed by 4 bases and the J gene end by 5 bases; junction bases not matched to a gene: 6. The CDR3 sequence is CASSSPGGATGELFF. The DNA for the CDR3 is TGTGCCAGCAGTTCCCCGGGGGGGGCTACCGGGGAGCTGTTTTTT.

Of note for this clonotype: The final CDR3 position lacks the conserved phenylalanine or tryptophan, pointing to a likely read error. The limits of the CDR3 on the DNA are not certain, so only TCRdb's listed CDR3 is given. CDR3 protein: CASSRPGKANY. The chain links TRBV14 to TRBJ1-1; the DNA was not used to check the table's D call, TRBD1. The CDR3 contains 11 residues when both ends are counted. Germline CDR1 reads SGHDN; CDR2 reads FVKESK.

This sequence joins TRBV7-3 and TRBJ2-7, with a tentative D call TRBD2 (6 bases). This CDR3 is built from 16 residues. Germline loops: CDR1 SGHTA, CDR2 FQGTGA. With 5 bases removed from V and 4 bases from J, the gap between germline ends came to 21 bases. The CDR3 DNA follows: TGTGCCAGCAGCCCGGGGCGGGGCTATAACTTATACGAGCAGTACTTC. This gives the protein CASSPGRGYNLYEQYF.

A note on this clonotype: A much larger clone differs by one base, so this may be a read error. The genes are TRBV2 and TRBJ2-7; 8 bases map to TRBD2. CDR3 length equals 15 residues. V lost 5 bases and J lost 6; bases outside the gene matches: 12. The germline V gene has CDR1 SNHLY and CDR2 FYNNEI. CDR3 in DNA: TGTGCCAGCAGTCGCGAGAGCGGGAGTCCCTTCGAGCAGTACTTC. Amino acid sequence: CASSRESGSPFEQYF.